This entry lists 2 T cell receptor beta chains sequenced from one sample in a study of T cell responses to AZD1222 COVID-19 vaccine. The table came from immunoSEQ multiplex PCR; TCRdb's copy has only in-frame clones and leaves some out. The data show 200,000 or so clones, approximately 87% seen once. The specimen comprised peripheral blood, sampled on day 0 of MenACWY control vaccination. The receptors were gathered from an adult in good health.

This chain uses TRBV5-1 with TRBJ1-2; 7 bases are a match to TRBD1. CDR1 and CDR2 (germline): SGHRS, YFSETQ. The CDR3 is made up of 14 amino acids. V shed 3 bases and J 5 bases; nucleotides not matched to a gene: 7. For the CDR3, the DNA is TGCGCCAGCAGCTCTGGGACAGCGATTTATGGCTACACCTTC. Its translation: CASSSGTAIYGYTF.

The chain joins TRBV2 to TRBJ1-1, with a weak D call TRBD1 (5 bases). CDR1 is SNHLY, CDR2 FYNNEI, per germline. V lost 4 bases and J lost 2, with 11 bases in between. The CDR3 is made up of 14 amino acids. CDR3 sequence reads: CASSGRGFNTEAFF. Here the CDR3 DNA reads TGTGCCAGCAGTGGGAGGGGTTTTAACACTGAAGCTTTCTTT. The complete variable domain, with remaining parts taken from reference TRBV2 and TRBJ1-1, reads EPEVTQTPSHQVTQMGQEVILRCVPISNHLYFYWYRQILGQKVEFLVSFYNNEISEKSEIFDDQFSVERPDGSNFTLKIRSTKLEDSAMYFCASSGRGFNTEAFFGQGTRLTVV.